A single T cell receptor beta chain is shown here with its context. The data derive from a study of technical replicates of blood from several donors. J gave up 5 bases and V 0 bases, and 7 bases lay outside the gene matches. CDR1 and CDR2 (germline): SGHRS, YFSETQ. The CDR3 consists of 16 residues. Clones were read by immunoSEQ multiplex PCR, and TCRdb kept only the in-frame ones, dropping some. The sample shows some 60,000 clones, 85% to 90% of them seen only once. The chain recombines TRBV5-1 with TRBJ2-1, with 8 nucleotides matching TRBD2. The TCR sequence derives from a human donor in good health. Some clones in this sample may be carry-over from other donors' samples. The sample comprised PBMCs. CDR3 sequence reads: CASSLAFGTRDNEQFF. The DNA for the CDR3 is TGCGCCAGCAGCTTGGCCTTTGGGACTAGGGACAATGAGCAGTTCTTC.